This T cell receptor beta chain is drawn from a study of naive and memory T cell subsets. After CD4 positive bead selection, the CD4-negative fraction gave CD8 T cells. An equimolar mix of two oligonucleotides served as the beta constant-region primer for TRBC1 and TRBC2. Four rounds of PCR amplified the ligated cDNA using nested alpha and beta constant-region primers plus SP2. TCRdb processed the UMI-ligation and nested PCR reads anew with MiXCR; each CDR3 protein has one entry. The repertoire holds approximately 16,000 distinct CDR3 sequences, with roughly 8.7% as singletons. This clonotype was counted a few times. Its antigen is currently unknown. Germline V gene lookup returns CDR1 MGHDK and CDR2 SYGVNS. This CDR3 is built from 18 residues. Trimming at V came to 2 bases and at J to 1 base, leaving 11 bases not matched to a gene. Points from the study as a whole: In naive cells, over 95% of TCR sequences were seen only once. Gini index rose across naive, CM, EM and EMRA in CD4 and CD8. Clonotypes are single alpha or beta chains, not paired receptors.

The J gene is TRBJ1-1, the V gene TRBV25-1, with 9 bases fitting TRBD1. Sequencing was carried out using central memory CD8+ T cells from blood. The clonotype comes from a human donor in good health. CDR3 protein: CASSEIGVGTGRNTEAFF. For the CDR3, the DNA is TGTGCCAGCAGTGAAATCGGAGTAGGGACAGGGCGGAACACTGAAGCTTTCTTT. Supplemented by reference TRBV25-1 and TRBJ1-1, the full variable domain reads EADIYQTPRYLVIGTGKKITLECSQTMGHDKMYWYQQDPGMELHLIHYSYGVNSTEKGDLSSESTVSRIRTEHFPLTLESARPSHTSQYLCASSEIGVGTGRNTEAFFGQGTRLTVV.